This T cell receptor beta chain was documented in a study of T cells in Graves' hyperthyroidism and ophthalmopathy (dated by TCRdb to between 2018 and 2021). Study-level background: Peripheral blood was collected at initial diagnosis, before any treatment. To identify distinguishing TCR V-J signatures, a discovery cohort of around 100 patients was used, comprising 43 with Graves' ophthalmopathy and approximately 57 with stable Graves' hyperthyroidism. Prospective prediction of ophthalmopathy was tested in an independent validation cohort consisting of some 19 hyperthyroidism patients and over 15 patients who later progressed to ophthalmopathy. The 100 discovery patients were randomly split 7:3 into training and test sets. The study also compared thyroid tissue and blood T-cell repertoires from several Graves' hyperthyroidism patients. Following sampling, methimazole starting at 30 mg daily was given to hyperthyroidism patients, and high-dose intravenous methylprednisolone was given to ophthalmopathy patients. The paper describes TCR Vbeta CDR3 sequencing of roughly 130 peripheral blood samples, made up of some 40 ophthalmopathy patients, approximately 76 hyperthyroidism patients and 17 progressor patients. The paper as a whole reports these results and caveats: Sample size was not statistically predetermined, and investigators were not blinded to group allocation. During validation, the model predicted progression to ophthalmopathy a median of approximately 6.5 months ahead of onset, with 60% to 71% sensitivity and 72.22% specificity. Most expanded thyroid clonotypes (frequency above 0.001) were also detected in blood, a finding suggesting that blood repertoires may reflect thyroid immune responses. A model built on a 13 V-J signature distinguished ophthalmopathy from stable hyperthyroidism, reaching around 87% sensitivity and about 81% specificity in cross-validation and 80%/75% in testing.

Graves' hyperthyroidism was defined as stable when no progression to ophthalmopathy occurred over 18 months of follow-up. Hyperthyroidism patients were aged 18 to 65 years and newly diagnosed, with disease duration of less than 2 months. Patients with uncontrolled infections, other autoimmune diseases, pregnancy or lactation were excluded. Diagnoses were established on the basis of clinical symptoms, serum thyroxine and TRAb, thyroid ultrasound, and orbital computed tomography. PBMCs were separated from under 12 ml of fresh peripheral blood using Ficoll-Paque density gradient centrifugation. Total RNA was extracted with Trizol reagent, and quality was checked on an Agilent 2100 Bioanalyzer. The TCR beta CDR3 regions were amplified from RNA transcripts. The first round of RT-PCR for the TCR CDR3 was performed with the HTBI primer set and the Qiagen OneStep RT-PCR kit. Libraries were constructed in a second round of multiplex PCR, after which size selection and purification were carried out. Sequencing of the libraries was done on an Illumina HiSeq2000 using paired-end 100 bp reads. On the authors' methods: Raw data were processed with SOAPnuke, discarding reads with adapters, uncalled bases, mean Phred below 15, or no exact constant-primer or identifier match. COPE v1.2.5 was used to merge the high-quality paired reads, and each unique nucleotide sequence was defined as a clonotype. MiTCR v1.1 was used to align the clonotypes against IMGT TRBV, TRBD and TRBJ reference segments. The analysis included only V-J combinations with a frequency above 0.0001, which together covered around 99% of the repertoires. A TCS score was defined as the ratio between F50 (clonal expansion) and ExV (chaos), using BLOSUM62-based TCRdist between CDR3 peptides within each V-J. Welch's t-statistics and random forest reduced 500 to 550 V-J features to about 12, which were used in a naive Bayes classifier (R e1071). TCRdb passed the public sequencing reads through fastp at Q25 and MiXCR, retaining productive beta sequences. Each CDR3 protein gets just one entry, which takes the most common genes and DNA from the rows behind it. In this record, the V and J calls reflect TCRdb's handling and not the investigators' own analysis. Here the sample has a few hundred thousand distinct CDR3 sequences; around 14% occur a single time. The top ten constitute under 20% of the sample.

With regard to this clonotype: The antigen it recognizes is unknown. Per-base qualities were not stored, and no clone one base away is much larger.

This clonotype was sampled from a woman aged 18-29 years with Graves' hyperthyroidism. The specimen sequenced was blood.

At the DNA level, the sequence is TGCAGTGCTAGTGGGAGCGGATATTACAATGAGCAGTTCTTC. Its protein reads: CSASGSGYYNEQFF. This chain joins TRBV20-1 to TRBJ2-1; the D region possibly corresponds to TRBD2 (5 bases align). The CDR3 holds 14 amino acids from the cysteine to the phenylalanine. The sequence is cut down to CDR3 DNA, 42 bases in frame from base 1. The germline V gene (reference sequence) provides CDR1 DFQATT and CDR2 SNEGSKA. Trimming costs V 3 bases and J 4 bases, and their ends lie 13 bases apart.